Each of the 5 T cell receptor beta chains below was sequenced from the same sample in a study of T cells in Graves' hyperthyroidism and ophthalmopathy (dated by TCRdb to 2018 to 2020). Library prep was done by multiplex PCR. This sample was sequenced with an Illumina HiSeq 2000. The TCR beta CDR3 regions were amplified from the RNA transcripts. The first round of RT-PCR for the TCR CDR3 was performed with the HTBI primer set and the Qiagen OneStep RT-PCR kit. TCRdb reran the public reads through fastp at Q25 and MiXCR, keeping productive beta chains. Each CDR3 protein appears once, grouped with its most common genes and DNA. This sample gives almost 350,000 distinct CDR3 sequences in total; 15% to 20% of them show up just once. Of the sample, 15% to 17% falls within the top ten clones. Sample: blood. Receptor source: a woman aged 40 to 55 with Graves' ophthalmopathy.

The table lists this clonotype with many counts. The chain recombines TRBV28 with TRBJ1-5; D gene unclear. The CDR3 length is 13 residues. Germline CDR1 and CDR2: MDHEN and SYDVKM. Trimming shortened V by 7 bases and J by 4 bases, and 11 bases separated the two germline ends. The CDR3 protein is CASNPDGNQPQHF. In DNA form, the CDR3 reads TGTGCCAGCAATCCGGACGGGAATCAGCCCCAGCATTTT.

V is TRBV10-3 and J is TRBJ2-7; TRBD1 matches at 8 bases. Germline CDR1 reads ENHRY; CDR2 reads SYGVKD. J gave up 2 bases and V 4 bases, and 10 bases lay outside the gene matches. The CDR3 totals 16 residues. The CDR3 DNA follows: TGTGCCATCAGTGGAAATCCGGGACAGGCGACCTACGAGCAGTACTTC. This gives the protein CAISGNPGQATYEQYF.

This clonotype was picked up many times. The gene calls are TRBV27 and TRBJ2-5; 10 bases align to TRBD2. CDR1 is MNHEY and CDR2 is SMNVEV in the germline V gene (reference sequence). CDR3 length equals 14 residues. The DNA of the CDR3 is TGTGGTAGCGGGAGGCCCGGCGGGTTAGAGACCCAGTACTTC. Translation: CGSGRPGGLETQYF.

This clonotype was seen only a few times. This rearrangement joins TRBV30 to TRBJ2-5, with 7 bases lining up with TRBD2. The CDR3 is made up of 14 amino acids. CDR1 and CDR2 (germline): GTSNPN, SVGIG (reference sequence). Trimming cost V 0 bases and J 2 bases; bases outside gene matches: 3. As DNA, the CDR3 is TGTGCCTGGAGTGTACTGGGGGGGCAAGAGACCCAGTACTTC. It translates to CAWSVLGGQETQYF.

At least ten counts were recorded for this clonotype. The rearrangement uses TRBV2 and TRBJ1-1; D remains ambiguous. The ends were cut back, 3 bases at V and 4 bases at J, with 9 bases in the middle. The germline CDR1 and CDR2 sequences are SNHLY and FYNNEI. The CDR3 is made up of 13 amino acids. Here the CDR3 DNA reads TGTGCCAGCAGTGATCAGGTCGGCACTGAAGCTTTCTTT. Its translation: CASSDQVGTEAFF.